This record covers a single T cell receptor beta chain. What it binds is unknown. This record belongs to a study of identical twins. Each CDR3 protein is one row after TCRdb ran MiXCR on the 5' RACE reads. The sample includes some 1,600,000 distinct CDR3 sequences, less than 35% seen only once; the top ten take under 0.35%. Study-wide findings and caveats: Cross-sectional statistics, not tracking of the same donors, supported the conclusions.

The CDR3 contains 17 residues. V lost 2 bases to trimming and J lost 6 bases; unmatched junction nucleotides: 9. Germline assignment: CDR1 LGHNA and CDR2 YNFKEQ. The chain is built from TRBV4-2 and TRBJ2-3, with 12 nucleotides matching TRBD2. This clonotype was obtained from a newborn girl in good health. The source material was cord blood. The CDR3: CASSQFSTSGRKDTQYF. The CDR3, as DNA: TGTGCCAGCAGCCAATTCTCGACTAGCGGGAGAAAGGATACGCAGTATTTT.